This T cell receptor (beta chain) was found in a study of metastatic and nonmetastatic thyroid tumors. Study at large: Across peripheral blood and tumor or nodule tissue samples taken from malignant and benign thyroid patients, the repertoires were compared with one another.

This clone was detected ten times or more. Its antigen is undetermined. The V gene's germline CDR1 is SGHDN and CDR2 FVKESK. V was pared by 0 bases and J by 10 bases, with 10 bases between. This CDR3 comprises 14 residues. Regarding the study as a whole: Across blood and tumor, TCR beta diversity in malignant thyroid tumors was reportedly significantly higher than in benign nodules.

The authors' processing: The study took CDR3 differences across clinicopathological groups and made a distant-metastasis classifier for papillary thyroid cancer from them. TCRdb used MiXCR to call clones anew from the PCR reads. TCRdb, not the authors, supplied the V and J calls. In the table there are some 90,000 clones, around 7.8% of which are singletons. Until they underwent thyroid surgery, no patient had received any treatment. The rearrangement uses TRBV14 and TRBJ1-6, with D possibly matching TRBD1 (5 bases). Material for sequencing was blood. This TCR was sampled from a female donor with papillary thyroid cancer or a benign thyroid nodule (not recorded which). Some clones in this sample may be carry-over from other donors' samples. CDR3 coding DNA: TGTGCCAGCAGCCAAGATGAGGGGTACTCACCCCTCCACTTT. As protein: CASSQDEGYSPLHF.